This T cell receptor beta chain was sequenced for a study of cytomegalovirus exposure and HLA in healthy donors. Per germline, CDR1 LNHDA and CDR2 SQIVND (reference sequence). This CDR3 spans 17 amino acids. J lost 5 bases, V lost 5 bases, and 16 bases had no gene match. Worth noting for this clone: Its antigen is currently unknown.

60 Vbeta and 13 Jbeta primers were used in PCR. Sequencing used immunoSEQ multiplex PCR; TCRdb keeps in-frame clones, though not all of them. This sample contains about 140,000 clones. All donors participated as healthy donors of bone marrow. General observations from the study: Later work found most CMV-associated TCR beta chains apparently HLA-restricted. TCR beta sequences numbering fewer than 20,000 were associated with HLA alleles at 0.05 false discovery rate in a later analysis. An Asian-associated ancestry cluster reportedly showed fewer N-insertions than the approximately 660-donor mean in a later analysis.

The receptor's source is a male donor in good health and CMV-seronegative. V gene TRBV19 combines with J gene TRBJ1-1; 8 bases agree with TRBD1. The sequencing input was PBMCs. CDR3 in amino acids: CASSPRDRRYLGTEAFF. The CDR3 coding sequence is TGTGCCAGTAGTCCCCGGGACAGGAGATACCTCGGGACTGAAGCTTTCTTT. The full variable domain, rest sourced from reference TRBV19 and TRBJ1-1, is DGGITQSPKYLFRKEGQNVTLSCEQNLNHDAMYWYRQDPGQGLRLIYYSQIVNDFQKGDIAEGYSVSREKKESFPLTVTSAQKNPTAFYLCASSPRDRRYLGTEAFFGQGTRLTVV.